The source of this T cell receptor (beta chain) is a study of cytomegalovirus exposure and HLA in healthy donors. Study information: Around 89 million unique TCRs from HLA-typed donors made up an early data release.

PCR was performed using 60 Vbeta and 13 Jbeta primers. The repertoire was sequenced with immunoSEQ multiplex PCR; TCRdb's copy has only in-frame clones and lacks some. The table shows around 150,000 clones, with 82% occurring only once. Findings and caveats of the study: Later on, analysis showed that most CMV-associated TCR beta chains appeared to be HLA-restricted. Indistinguishability led to the exclusion of some V segments, TRBV6-2 and TRBV6-3 included.

The V gene end was trimmed by 1 base and the J gene end by 6 bases; junction bases not matched to a gene: 4. Germline-derived CDR1 and CDR2 are KGHSY and FQNENV. The CDR3 totals 14 residues. This clone was counted between two and nine times. Its antigen is not identified. This clonotype was obtained from a girl aged 10 to 17 in good health and CMV-seropositive. The rearrangement links TRBV16 to TRBJ1-2, with 8 bases matching TRBD1. Specimen: PBMCs. The CDR3 is CASSQWAGGDGYTF. The CDR3 DNA reads as TGTGCCAGCAGCCAATGGGCAGGGGGCGATGGCTACACCTTC.